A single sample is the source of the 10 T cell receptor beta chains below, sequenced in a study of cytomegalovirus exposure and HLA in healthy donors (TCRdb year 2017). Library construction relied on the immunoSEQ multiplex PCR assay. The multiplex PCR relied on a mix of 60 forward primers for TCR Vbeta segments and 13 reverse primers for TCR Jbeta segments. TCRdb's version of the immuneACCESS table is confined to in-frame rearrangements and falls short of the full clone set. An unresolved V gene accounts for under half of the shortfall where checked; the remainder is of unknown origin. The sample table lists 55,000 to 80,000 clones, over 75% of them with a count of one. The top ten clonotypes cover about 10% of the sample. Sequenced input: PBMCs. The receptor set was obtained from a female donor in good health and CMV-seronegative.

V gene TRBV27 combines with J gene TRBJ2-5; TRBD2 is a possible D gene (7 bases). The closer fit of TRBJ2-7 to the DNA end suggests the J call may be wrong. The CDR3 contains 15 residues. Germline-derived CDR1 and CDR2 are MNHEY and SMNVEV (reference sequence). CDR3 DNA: TGTGCCAGCAGTTTAGGTCGGGGGGCTTCCTACGAGCAGTACTTC. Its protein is CASSLGRGASYEQYF.

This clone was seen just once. CDR3 coding DNA: TGTGCCAGCAGCTTGGGCAGTAATGAAAAACTGTTTTTT. It codes for CASSLGSNEKLFF. This chain joins TRBV5-6 and TRBJ1-4, with D hard to call. The CDR3 contains 13 residues. From germline, CDR1 is SGHDT and CDR2 YYEEEE. The V and J ends lost 0 bases and 4 bases respectively, with 4 bases between them.

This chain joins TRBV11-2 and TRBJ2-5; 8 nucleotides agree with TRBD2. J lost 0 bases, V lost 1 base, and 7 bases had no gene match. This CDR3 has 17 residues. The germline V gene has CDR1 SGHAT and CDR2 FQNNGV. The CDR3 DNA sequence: TGTGCCAGCAGCTTAGGGCTAGCGGGTTCCTACCAAGAGACCCAGTACTTC. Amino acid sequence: CASSLGLAGSYQETQYF.

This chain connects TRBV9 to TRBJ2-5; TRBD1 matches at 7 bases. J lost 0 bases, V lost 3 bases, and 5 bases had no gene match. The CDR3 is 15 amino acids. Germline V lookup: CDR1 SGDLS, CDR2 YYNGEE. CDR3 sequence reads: CASSGKDRDQETQYF. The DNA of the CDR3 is TGTGCCAGCAGCGGAAAAGACAGGGACCAAGAGACCCAGTACTTC.

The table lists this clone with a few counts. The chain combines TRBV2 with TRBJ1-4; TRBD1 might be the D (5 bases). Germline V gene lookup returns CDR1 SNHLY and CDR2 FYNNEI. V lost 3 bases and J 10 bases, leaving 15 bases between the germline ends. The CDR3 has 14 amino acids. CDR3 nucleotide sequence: TGTGCCAGCAGTGATGGTCAGGGCAGAACAAAACTGTTTTTT. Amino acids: CASSDGQGRTKLFF. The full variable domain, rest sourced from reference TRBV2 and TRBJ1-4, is EPEVTQTPSHQVTQMGQEVILRCVPISNHLYFYWYRQILGQKVEFLVSFYNNEISEKSEIFDDQFSVERPDGSNFTLKIRSTKLEDSAMYFCASSDGQGRTKLFFGSGTQLSVL.

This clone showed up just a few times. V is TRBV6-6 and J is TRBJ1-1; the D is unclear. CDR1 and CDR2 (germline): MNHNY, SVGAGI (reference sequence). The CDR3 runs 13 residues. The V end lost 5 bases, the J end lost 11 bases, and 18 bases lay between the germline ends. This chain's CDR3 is CASSSHGGIDAFF. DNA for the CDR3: TGTGCCAGCAGTAGTCACGGAGGGATCGACGCTTTCTTT.

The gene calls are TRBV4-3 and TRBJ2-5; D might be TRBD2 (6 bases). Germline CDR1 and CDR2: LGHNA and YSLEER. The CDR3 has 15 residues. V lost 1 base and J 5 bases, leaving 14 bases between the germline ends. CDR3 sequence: CASSQGRGLRETQYF. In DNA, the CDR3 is TGCGCCAGCAGCCAAGGTCGGGGACTTAGGGAGACCCAGTACTTC.

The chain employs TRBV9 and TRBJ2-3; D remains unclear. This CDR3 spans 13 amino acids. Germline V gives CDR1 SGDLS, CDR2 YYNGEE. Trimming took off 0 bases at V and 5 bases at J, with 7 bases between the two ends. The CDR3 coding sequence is TGTGCCAGCAGCGTAGCCCCGGGAGATACGCAGTATTTT. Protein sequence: CASSVAPGDTQYF.

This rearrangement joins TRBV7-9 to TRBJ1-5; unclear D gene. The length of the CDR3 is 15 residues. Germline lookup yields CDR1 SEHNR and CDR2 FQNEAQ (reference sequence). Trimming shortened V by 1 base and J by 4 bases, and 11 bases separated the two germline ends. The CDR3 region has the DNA TGTGCCAGCAGCTTAGGGGCTGGGAGAAATCAGCCCCAGCATTTT. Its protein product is CASSLGAGRNQPQHF.

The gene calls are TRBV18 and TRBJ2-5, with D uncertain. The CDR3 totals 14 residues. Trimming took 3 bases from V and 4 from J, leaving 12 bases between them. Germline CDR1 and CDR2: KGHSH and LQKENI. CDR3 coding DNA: TGTGCCAGCTCACCTTCGACACACTTAGAGACCCAGTACTTC. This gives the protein CASSPSTHLETQYF.